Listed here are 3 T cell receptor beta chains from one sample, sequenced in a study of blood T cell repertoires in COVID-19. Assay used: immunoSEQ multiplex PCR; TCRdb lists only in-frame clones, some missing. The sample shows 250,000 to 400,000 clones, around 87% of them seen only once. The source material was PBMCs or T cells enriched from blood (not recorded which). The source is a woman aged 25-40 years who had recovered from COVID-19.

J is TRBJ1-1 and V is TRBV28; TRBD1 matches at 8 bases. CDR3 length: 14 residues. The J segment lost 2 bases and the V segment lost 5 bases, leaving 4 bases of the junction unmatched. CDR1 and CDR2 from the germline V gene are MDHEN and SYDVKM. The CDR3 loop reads CASSIQGANTEAFF. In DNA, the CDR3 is TGTGCCAGCAGTATCCAGGGGGCCAACACTGAAGCTTTCTTT.

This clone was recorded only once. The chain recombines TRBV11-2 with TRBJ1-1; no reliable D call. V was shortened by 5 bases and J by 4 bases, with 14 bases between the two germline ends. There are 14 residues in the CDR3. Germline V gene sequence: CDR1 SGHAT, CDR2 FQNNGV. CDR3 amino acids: CASSITADTTEAFF. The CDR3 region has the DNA TGTGCCAGCAGCATAACAGCGGATACCACTGAAGCTTTCTTT. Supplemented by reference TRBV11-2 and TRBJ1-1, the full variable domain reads EAGVAQSPRYKIIEKRQSVAFWCNPISGHATLYWYQQILGQGPKLLIQFQNNGVVDDSQLPKDRFSAERLKGVDSTLKIQPAKLEDSAVYLCASSITADTTEAFFGQGTRLTVV.

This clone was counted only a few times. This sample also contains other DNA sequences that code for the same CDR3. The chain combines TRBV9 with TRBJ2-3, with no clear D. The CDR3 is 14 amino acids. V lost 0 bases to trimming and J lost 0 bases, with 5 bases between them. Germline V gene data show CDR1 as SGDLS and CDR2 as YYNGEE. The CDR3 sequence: CASSVESSTDTQYF. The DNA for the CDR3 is TGTGCCAGCAGCGTAGAATCTAGCACAGATACGCAGTATTTT. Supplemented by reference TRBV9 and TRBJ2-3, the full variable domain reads DSGVTQTPKHLITATGQRVTLRCSPRSGDLSVYWYQQSLDQGLQFLIQYYNGEERAKGNILERFSAQQFPDLHSELNLSSLELGDSALYFCASSVESSTDTQYFGPGTRLTVL.